The 7 T cell receptor beta chains below all came from one sample that was sequenced in a study of shared clonotypes between healthy human individuals. The repertoire was sequenced with immunoSEQ multiplex PCR; TCRdb's copy has only in-frame clones and lacks some. Of 400,000 to 600,000 clones listed, about 96% were seen once; the top ten hold about 0.059%. Source material: naive CD4+ T cells sorted from blood. Sample subset: CD45RA+ positively selected. These receptors originate from a woman in her 30s in good health.

The rearrangement uses TRBV6-5 and TRBJ1-5; tentative D call: TRBD1 (6 bases). V was pared by 6 bases and J by 7 bases, with 19 bases between. The CDR3 runs 15 residues. Germline V gene sequence: CDR1 MNHEY, CDR2 SVGAGI. The CDR3 DNA sequence: TGTGCCAGCAGCCGAGAATCCTACAGGGCCCAGCCCCAGCATTTT. It is translated as CASSRESYRAQPQHF.

V and J are TRBV9 and TRBJ2-7; TRBD2 aligns across 9 bases. Looked up from germline, CDR1 is SGDLS and CDR2 is YYNGEE. This CDR3 is 16 amino acids long. J gave up 2 bases and V 3 bases, and 9 bases lay outside the gene matches. CDR3 in DNA: TGTGCCAGCAGCGCTGGGCCGGGACTAGCAACCTACGAGCAGTACTTC. It yields the protein CASSAGPGLATYEQYF.

In its sample, this clone was seen once. The chain couples TRBV5-1 to TRBJ2-1; 9 nucleotides match TRBD2. The trim removed 0 bases at V and 0 bases at J, leaving 7 bases unmatched. This CDR3 spans 18 amino acids. Germline V gives CDR1 SGHRS, CDR2 YFSETQ. The CDR3: CASSLVAGSGSSYNEQFF. CDR3 coding DNA: TGCGCCAGCAGCTTGGTTGCGGGTAGCGGGAGCTCCTACAATGAGCAGTTCTTC. The full variable domain, with the rest looked up from reference TRBV5-1 and TRBJ2-1, is KAGVTQTPRYLIKTRGQQVTLSCSPISGHRSVSWYQQTPGQGLQFLFEYFSETQRNKGNFPGRFSGRQFSNSRSEMNVSTLELGDSALYLCASSLVAGSGSSYNEQFFGPGTRLTVL.

CDR3 residues: CASSRLEGETQYF. CDR3 nucleotides: TGTGCCAGCAGTCGTCTAGAGGGAGAGACCCAGTACTTC. The chain has TRBV2 and TRBJ2-5; D perhaps matches TRBD2 (5 bases). Germline loops: CDR1 SNHLY, CDR2 FYNNEI. This CDR3 region has 13 residues. Trimming left V 5 bases short and J 4 bases short, with 11 bases between.

A single count supports this clone. The V and J genes are TRBV28 and TRBJ1-1; 7 bases fit TRBD1. The germline V gene has CDR1 MDHEN and CDR2 SYDVKM. Trimming cost V 6 bases and J 0 bases; bases outside gene matches: 7. This CDR3 is built from 15 residues. Here the CDR3 DNA reads TGTGCCAGCAGCCCGCCGACAGGGATGAACACTGAAGCTTTCTTT. This gives the protein CASSPPTGMNTEAFF. Supplemented by reference TRBV28 and TRBJ1-1, the full variable domain reads DVKVTQSSRYLVKRTGEKVFLECVQDMDHENMFWYRQDPGLGLRLIYFSYDVKMKEKGDIPEGYSVSREKKERFSLILESASTNQTSMYLCASSPPTGMNTEAFFGQGTRLTVV.

The chain links TRBV2 to TRBJ2-7; TRBD1 matches at 7 bases. This CDR3 region has 13 residues. CDR1 is SNHLY and CDR2 is FYNNEI in the germline V gene. V dropped 4 bases and J dropped 2; count of bases not matched to a gene: 2. The CDR3 loop is CASSGGQTYEQYF. The CDR3 region has the DNA TGTGCCAGCAGTGGGGGACAGACCTACGAGCAGTACTTC.

The J gene is TRBJ2-7, the V gene TRBV6-5; no clear D. Germline CDR1 reads MNHEY; CDR2 reads SVGAGI. The CDR3 is made up of 14 amino acids. V was trimmed by 4 bases and J by 2 bases, leaving 12 bases between them. CDR3 bases: TGTGCCAGCAGTTTATTGGTACCCCCCTACGAGCAGTACTTC. It yields the protein CASSLLVPPYEQYF.